Shown below are 20 T cell receptor beta chains from a single sample sequenced in a study of CD8+ T cells in alopecia areata. As the sequencing template, cDNA was produced by extracting RNA and reverse transcribing it. The method was immunoSEQ multiplex PCR; TCRdb's version includes in-frame clones alone and lacks a portion of them. The repertoire holds about 110,000 clones, with 50% to 60% as singletons. The specimen was NKG2D-low CD8+ T cells sorted from blood. These receptors came from a human donor with alopecia areata.

This clone showed up just a few times. V usage is TRBV13 and J usage is TRBJ2-3, with 10 positions matching TRBD2. V lost 3 bases to trimming and J lost 7 bases; unmatched junction nucleotides: 7. Germline-derived CDR1 and CDR2 are PRHDT and FYEKMQ (reference sequence). The CDR3 is 15 amino acids. CDR3 DNA: TGTGCCAGCAGCTTTGGGTCTAGCGGGAGAAATACGCAGTATTTT. Translation gives CASSFGSSGRNTQYF.

About this clone itself: Distinct nucleotide sequences in the sample also encode this CDR3. The chain is built from TRBV19 and TRBJ2-1; no clear D gene. The CDR3 totals 11 residues. CDR1 and CDR2 from the germline V gene are LNHDA and SQIVND (reference sequence). Trimming stripped 6 bases from V and 7 bases from J, with 7 bases between. For the CDR3, the DNA is TGTGCCAGTAGCTTGGGGAATGAGCAGTTCTTC. It is translated as CASSLGNEQFF.

This chain joins TRBV4-1 and TRBJ2-1; D possibly corresponds to TRBD2 (6 bases). The V gene lost 0 bases and the J gene lost 2 bases, with 11 bases spanning the gap. The CDR3 is made up of 16 amino acids. Germline CDR1 and CDR2: MGHRA and YSYEKL. CDR3 amino acids: CASSQDRASAYNEQFF. CDR3 bases: TGCGCCAGCAGCCAAGATAGGGCTAGCGCCTACAATGAGCAGTTCTTC.

The J gene is TRBJ2-1, the V gene TRBV4-2, with 7 bases that match TRBD1. Trimming took 2 bases from V and 10 from J; bases not matched to a gene: 2. CDR1 LGHNA and CDR2 YNFKEQ come from the germline V gene. The length of the CDR3 is 12 residues. CDR3 in amino acids: CASSQLDREQFF. CDR3 nucleotide sequence: TGTGCCAGCAGCCAACTGGACAGGGAGCAGTTCTTC.

V and J are TRBV6-5 and TRBJ1-1; D may be TRBD1 (5 bases). The V end lost 5 bases, the J end lost 0 bases, and 10 bases lay between the germline ends. CDR3 length: 14 residues. In germline, CDR1 is MNHEY, CDR2 SVGAGI. For the CDR3, the DNA is TGTGCCAGCAGTACAGGCTCCATGAACACTGAAGCTTTCTTT. This encodes CASSTGSMNTEAFF.

The CDR3 DNA reads TGTGCCACGGGGCCCGGCGGGACGCAGACCTACGAGCAGTACTTC. Translation gives CATGPGGTQTYEQYF. V usage is TRBV6-5 and J usage is TRBJ2-7, with D possibly TRBD2 on 6 matching bases. Germline-derived CDR1 and CDR2 are MNHEY and SVGAGI. Deletions cut 10 bases from V and 2 bases from J, with 21 bases between. The CDR3 is 15 amino acids.

The J gene is TRBJ2-7, the V gene TRBV2, with D perhaps assigned TRBD1 or TRBD2 (5 bases each). V was shortened by 9 bases and J by 0 bases, with 18 bases between the two germline ends. CDR3 length: 15 residues. CDR1 and CDR2 from the germline V gene are SNHLY and FYNNEI. The CDR3 DNA reads TGTGCCAGTTCTCTGGGGGACGGAAGCTCCTACGAGCAGTACTTC. It translates to CASSLGDGSSYEQYF.

The chain carries TRBV5-6 and TRBJ2-1, with D perhaps TRBD2 (6 bases). Germline CDR1 reads SGHDT; CDR2 reads YYEEEE. CDR3 length equals 17 residues. Deletions cut 0 bases from V and 8 bases from J, with 21 bases between. The CDR3 loop is CASSLALGGLIKDEQFF. CDR3 bases: TGTGCCAGCAGCTTGGCCCTTGGGGGGTTAATTAAAGATGAGCAGTTCTTC.

This clone has more than one count but fewer than ten. The chain joins TRBV27 to TRBJ2-7; D ambiguous. The CDR3 extends over 11 amino acids. Germline V gene sequence: CDR1 MNHEY, CDR2 SMNVEV (reference sequence). Trimming took off 1 base at V and 5 bases at J, with 3 bases between the two ends. As DNA, the CDR3 is TGTGCCAGCAGTTTATGGGACGAGCAGTACTTC. Translation gives CASSLWDEQYF.

This clone showed up just a few times. The chain joins TRBV5-6 to TRBJ1-5, with no clear D. The CDR3 sequence is 15 residues long. The V end lost 0 bases, the J end lost 0 bases, and 7 bases lay between the germline ends. CDR1 and CDR2 from the germline V gene are SGHDT and YYEEEE. The chain's CDR3 is CASSLAGDSNQPQHF. The CDR3 DNA sequence: TGTGCCAGCAGCTTGGCCGGGGATAGCAATCAGCCCCAGCATTTT.

J is TRBJ1-5 and V is TRBV28; the D is unclear. The CDR3 is made up of 14 amino acids. Trimming stripped 3 bases from V and 6 bases from J, with 12 bases between. Germline V gene sequence: CDR1 MDHEN, CDR2 SYDVKM. CDR3 sequence (DNA): TGTGCCAGCAGTTTGCCGGGCGCGGGTCAGCCCCAGCATTTT. Protein product: CASSLPGAGQPQHF. The whole variable domain, filled in from reference TRBV28 and TRBJ1-5, reads DVKVTQSSRYLVKRTGEKVFLECVQDMDHENMFWYRQDPGLGLRLIYFSYDVKMKEKGDIPEGYSVSREKKERFSLILESASTNQTSMYLCASSLPGAGQPQHFGDGTRLSIL.

Regarding this clone: It is likely a read error, because the conserved phenylalanine at the end of the CDR3 is missing. Because the CDR3's place on the DNA is in doubt, the DNA is left out and the CDR3 is given as listed by TCRdb. The gene calls are TRBV9 and TRBJ2-7. The CDR3 adds up to 10 amino acids, both ends counted. Germline values: CDR1 SGDLS, CDR2 YYNGEE. The CDR3 reads CASSVGRSRY.

V usage is TRBV2 and J usage is TRBJ2-1; D might be TRBD2 (7 bases). CDR1 and CDR2 from the germline V gene are SNHLY and FYNNEI. The ends were cut back, 10 bases at V and 7 bases at J, with 20 bases in the middle. CDR3 size: 14 residues. The CDR3: CATLGGGETNEQFF. The CDR3 bases are TGTGCCACCTTAGGGGGGGGCGAAACTAATGAGCAGTTCTTC.

The chain links TRBV9 to TRBJ2-1, with 9 positions matching TRBD2. Germline V gives CDR1 SGDLS, CDR2 YYNGEE. Trimming cost V 0 bases and J 5 bases; bases outside gene matches: 3. This CDR3 spans 15 amino acids. The DNA of the CDR3 is TGTGCCAGCAGCGTAGGACTAGCGGCACACAATGAGCAGTTCTTC. Translating gives CASSVGLAAHNEQFF.

The chain combines TRBV7-9 with TRBJ2-7; 10 positions match TRBD2. This CDR3 spans 15 amino acids. V lost 6 bases to trimming and J lost 2 bases; unmatched junction nucleotides: 7. In germline, CDR1 is SEHNR, CDR2 FQNEAQ (reference sequence). The CDR3 DNA reads TGTGCCAGCAGTCCTCTCAGCGGGAGGGCCTACGAGCAGTACTTC. Its protein is CASSPLSGRAYEQYF.

The chain joins TRBV4-1 to TRBJ1-1; D gene unclear. This CDR3 comprises 13 residues. CDR1 is MGHRA and CDR2 is YSYEKL in the germline V gene. The germline V and J ends were trimmed by 8 bases and 3 bases, with 13 bases remaining between them. The CDR3 region is CASRSSWDTEAFF. As DNA, the CDR3 is TGCGCCAGCCGCTCATCTTGGGACACTGAAGCTTTCTTT.

In this sample, this clone turned up a few times. The genes are TRBV15 and TRBJ1-2, with 8 bases that match TRBD1. This CDR3 region has 11 residues. Unmatched junction bases numbered 6, after V lost 10 bases and J lost 8 bases. Germline V gene lookup returns CDR1 LNHNV and CDR2 YYDKDF (reference sequence). DNA for the CDR3: TGTGCCATCGGGACAGGTGGCGGCTACACCTTC. Translation: CAIGTGGGYTF. Together with reference TRBV15 and TRBJ1-2, the CDR3 gives the full variable domain: DAMVIQNPRYQVTQFGKPVTLSCSQTLNHNVMYWYQQKSSQAPKLLFHYYDKDFNNEADTPDNFQSRRPNTSFCFLDIRSPGLGDTAMYLCAIGTGGGYTFGSGTRLTVV.

V usage is TRBV30 and J usage is TRBJ2-7; 11 bases agree with TRBD1. This CDR3 has 16 residues. J was trimmed by 3 bases and V by 3 bases; bases with no gene match: 10. Per the germline V gene, CDR1 is GTSNPN and CDR2 is SVGIG (reference sequence). CDR3 sequence: CAWRGPDRGLFYEQYF. CDR3 nucleotide sequence: TGTGCCTGGAGGGGGCCGGACAGGGGGCTTTTCTACGAGCAGTACTTC.

CDR3 DNA: TGTGCCAGCAGTCGGGACAGGGGAGGCTACACCTTC. Translating it yields CASSRDRGGYTF. This rearrangement joins TRBV28 to TRBJ1-2; TRBD1 matches at 10 bases. This CDR3 region has 12 residues. After removal of 5 bases from V and 8 bases from J, the junction contained 2 bases not matched to a gene. The germline gives CDR1 MDHEN, CDR2 SYDVKM.

This clone turned up a few times. V usage is TRBV29-1 and J usage is TRBJ1-1; D remains unclear. The CDR3 length is 14 residues. Per the germline V gene, CDR1 is SQVTM and CDR2 is ANQGSEA. Trimming took off 6 bases at V and 7 bases at J, with 21 bases between the two ends. The CDR3 sequence: CSVDKSGFSNEAFF. The DNA for the CDR3 is TGCAGCGTAGACAAATCCGGGTTTTCCAATGAAGCTTTCTTT.